A selection of T cell receptor beta chains follows, all from one sample in a study of memory CD8 T cells in hepatitis C reinfection. Sequencing used immunoSEQ multiplex PCR; TCRdb keeps in-frame clones, though not all of them. Of 40,000 to 60,000 clones listed, roughly 86% are singletons. The sample taken for sequencing was naive CD8+ T cells sorted from blood. The origin of the receptors is a man aged 18 to 30 with hepatitis C virus infection. CDR3s include the opening cysteine and the closing phenylalanine or tryptophan. A D gene is named only where the DNA matches it firmly. Part of the rows lack a size; the others show once, few, many or a class for expanded clones.

J,D,V,length,size,CDR3,DNA
TRBJ2-2,.,TRBV27,14,.,CASSFGVNTGELFF,TGTGCCAGCAGTTTCGGAGTGAACACCGGGGAGCTGTTTTTT
TRBJ2-1,TRBD2,TRBV5-4,17,.,CASSTPLGGGSYNEQFF,TGTGCCAGCAGCACCCCACTTGGCGGGGGGTCCTACAATGAGCAGTTCTTC
TRBJ2-3,TRBD2,TRBV7-8,16,.,CASSFASGGAVDTQYF,TGTGCCAGCAGCTTTGCTAGCGGGGGGGCCGTGGATACGCAGTATTTT
TRBJ1-1,.,TRBV2,13,.,CASSELDSPEAFF,TGTGCCAGCAGTGAATTGGACAGCCCTGAAGCTTTCTTT
TRBJ1-4,.,TRBV7-9,15,once,CASSLGGQSNEKLFF,TGTGCCAGCAGCTTAGGAGGTCAATCTAATGAAAAACTGTTTTTT
TRBJ2-1,TRBD2,TRBV19,14,.,CASRPGLARNEQFF,TGTGCCAGTAGGCCTGGACTAGCGCGTAATGAGCAGTTCTTC
TRBJ2-5,.,TRBV5-6,15,few,CASSWLDGGGETQYF,TGTGCCAGCAGCTGGTTGGATGGGGGCGGGGAGACCCAGTACTTC
TRBJ1-2,TRBD1,TRBV13,13,.,CASSLGQGSGYTF,TGTGCCAGCAGCCTGGGACAGGGAAGTGGCTACACCTTC
TRBJ2-5,.,TRBV11-2,11,.,CASSLLETQYF,TGTGCCAGCAGCTTACTCGAGACCCAGTACTTC
TRBJ2-7,TRBD2,TRBV2,16,.,CASSPGPTSGNYEQYF,TGTGCCAGCAGCCCGGGGCCAACTAGCGGGAACTACGAGCAGTACTTC
TRBJ2-7,TRBD1,TRBV6-1,14,.,CASSRTGLYYEQYF,TGTGCCAGCAGCAGGACAGGGCTTTACTACGAGCAGTACTTC
TRBJ2-7,TRBD1,TRBV27,14,.,CASSPGQGPYEQYF,TGTGCCAGCAGTCCGGGACAGGGACCGTACGAGCAGTACTTC
TRBJ2-3,.,TRBV11-2,15,.,CASSLGQSPTDTQYF,TGTGCCAGCAGCTTAGGTCAGTCTCCGACAGATACGCAGTATTTT
TRBJ2-2,TRBD2,TRBV5-4,16,.,CASSVYGGSNTGELFF,TGTGCCAGCAGCGTTTACGGCGGGAGTAACACCGGGGAGCTGTTTTTT
TRBJ1-2,.,TRBV2,13,.,CASSERLAYGYTF,TGTGCCAGCAGTGAGAGGCTGGCCTATGGCTACACCTTC
TRBJ2-1,TRBD1,TRBV5-1,15,.,CASSLEQGAYNEQFF,TGCGCCAGCAGCTTGGAACAGGGGGCGTACAATGAGCAGTTCTTC
TRBJ1-6,TRBD1,TRBV23-1,14,.,CASRGTGYNSPLHF,TGCGCCAGCAGGGGGACAGGATATAATTCACCCCTCCACTTT
TRBJ2-2,TRBD1,TRBV9,17,.,CASSRPVRQGRPGELFF,TGTGCCAGCAGCCGTCCCGTACGACAGGGAAGGCCCGGGGAGCTGTTTTTT
TRBJ1-2,TRBD1,TRBV19,14,.,CASSPGTDNYGYTF,TGTGCCAGTAGTCCCGGGACAGATAACTATGGCTACACCTTC
TRBJ2-2,.,TRBV7-9,13,.,CASSQGEAGELFF,TGTGCCAGCAGCCAGGGTGAGGCCGGGGAGCTGTTTTTT
TRBJ1-5,.,TRBV30,14,few,CAWSVGIDNQPQHF,TGTGCCTGGAGTGTTGGTATAGACAATCAGCCCCAGCATTTT
TRBJ2-1,TRBD1,TRBV25-1,15,.,CASSSGPGQYNEQFF,TGTGCCAGCAGTTCTGGCCCGGGACAGTACAATGAGCAGTTCTTC
TRBJ2-2,TRBD2,TRBV11-3,16,.,CASSPHRGGDTGELFF,TGTGCCAGCAGCCCGCATCGGGGGGGGGACACCGGGGAGCTGTTTTTT
TRBJ2-7,.,TRBV29-1,10,.,CSVPSGWQYF,TGCAGCGTCCCTTCGGGGTGGCAGTACTTC
TRBJ1-3,.,TRBV9,15,once,CASSRDTNSGNTIYF,TGTGCCAGCAGTCGAGACACCAACTCTGGAAACACCATATATTTT
TRBJ1-5,TRBD1,TRBV4-1,15,.,CASSQEDRRSQPQHF,TGCGCCAGCAGCCAAGAGGACAGGAGATCCCAGCCCCAGCATTTT
TRBJ2-7,TRBD1,TRBV7-9,11,.,CASKGAREQYF,TGTGCCTCCAAGGGGGCGCGGGAGCAGTACTTC
TRBJ2-3,TRBD2,TRBV6-6,15,once,CASSYSRGGADTQYF,TGTGCCAGCAGTTACTCACGGGGGGGGGCAGATACGCAGTATTTT
TRBJ2-1,TRBD2,TRBV4-2,15,.,CASSLGLGVGNEQFF,TGTGCCAGCAGCCTTGGACTAGGAGTGGGCAATGAGCAGTTCTTC
TRBJ2-7,.,TRBV19,14,.,CASSMAAPSYEQYF,TGTGCCAGTAGTATGGCGGCCCCCTCCTACGAGCAGTACTTC
TRBJ2-1,TRBD2,TRBV7-6,16,.,CASSSLAGGPYNEQFF,TGTGCCAGCAGCTCGCTAGCGGGGGGGCCCTACAATGAGCAGTTCTTC
TRBJ2-3,TRBD2,TRBV5-6,16,.,CASSPRLAGGTDTQYF,TGTGCCAGCAGCCCGAGGCTAGCGGGAGGAACAGATACGCAGTATTTT
TRBJ2-4,.,TRBV12-5,15,.,CASAPWGGRQNIQYF,TGTGCTAGTGCGCCTTGGGGGGGCCGACAAAACATTCAGTACTTC
TRBJ2-1,TRBD2,TRBV9,14,.,CASSANTGGDEQFF,TGTGCCAGCAGCGCAAACACGGGGGGAGATGAGCAGTTCTTC
TRBJ2-2,.,TRBV29-1,15,.,CSVEDSALNTGELFF,TGCAGCGTTGAAGATTCAGCGCTGAACACCGGGGAGCTGTTTTTT
TRBJ2-1,TRBD1,TRBV18,14,.,CASSPRDRVNEQFF,TGTGCCAGCTCACCGCGGGACAGGGTCAATGAGCAGTTCTTC
TRBJ2-3,.,TRBV30,14,.,CAWSPGVSTDTQYF,TGTGCCTGGAGTCCCGGGGTTAGCACAGATACGCAGTATTTT
TRBJ2-2,.,TRBV5-3,15,.,CARSFDRGGPGELFF,TGTGCCAGAAGCTTTGACAGGGGAGGGCCCGGGGAGCTGTTTTTT
TRBJ2-1,TRBD1,TRBV27,15,.,CASSPGQGIGNEQFF,TGTGCCAGCAGCCCGGGACAGGGGATCGGCAATGAGCAGTTCTTC
TRBJ2-1,TRBD1,TRBV7-9,15,.,CASSSPTGFYNEQFF,TGTGCCAGCAGCTCGCCGACAGGGTTCTACAATGAGCAGTTCTTC
TRBJ1-2,.,TRBV10-3,14,once,CAISESAAVSGYTF,TGTGCCATCAGTGAGTCGGCCGCGGTCAGTGGCTACACCTTC
TRBJ1-5,TRBD1,TRBV5-8,16,.,CASSPGGQGGDQPQHF,TGTGCCAGCAGCCCCGGGGGACAGGGGGGGGATCAGCCCCAGCATTTT
TRBJ2-2,.,TRBV11-3,13,.,CASSFSVTGELFF,TGTGCCAGCAGCTTCAGTGTCACCGGGGAGCTGTTTTTT